This T cell receptor beta chain was sequenced in a study of cytomegalovirus exposure and HLA in healthy donors. The PCR had 60 Vbeta and 13 Jbeta primers. The assay was immunoSEQ multiplex PCR, and TCRdb's table has in-frame clones only and misses some. Of 70,000 to 95,000 clones listed, about 76% were seen once; the top ten hold over 9.5%. V gave up 0 bases and J gave up 7 bases, with 18 bases separating them. Germline CDR1 reads LNHNV; CDR2 reads YYDKDF (reference sequence). This CDR3 spans 16 amino acids. The sequence was collected from a man aged 30 to 39 in good health and CMV-seropositive. The gene calls are TRBV15 and TRBJ1-2, with D possibly matching TRBD1 (5 bases). The specimen sequenced was PBMCs. CDR3 nucleotide sequence: TGTGCCACCAGCAGAGACGGTCCGTACCGAAGGGGTGGCTACACCTTC. It translates to CATSRDGPYRRGGYTF.